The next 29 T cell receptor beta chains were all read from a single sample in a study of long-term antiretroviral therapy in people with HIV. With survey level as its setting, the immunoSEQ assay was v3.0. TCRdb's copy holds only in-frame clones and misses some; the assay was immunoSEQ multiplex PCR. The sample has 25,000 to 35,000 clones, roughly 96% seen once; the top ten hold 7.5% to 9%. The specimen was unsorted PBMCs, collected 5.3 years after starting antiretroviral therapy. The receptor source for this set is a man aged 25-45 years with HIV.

The CDR3 region has the DNA TGTGCCAGTATCGAGGGGTCCTATAATTCACCCCTCCACTTT. This gives the protein CASIEGSYNSPLHF. This chain joins TRBV19 and TRBJ1-6, with D possibly TRBD1 on 5 matching bases. The CDR3 extends over 14 amino acids. Germline V gives CDR1 LNHDA, CDR2 SQIVND (reference sequence). The germline V and J ends were trimmed by 7 bases and 1 base, with 8 bases remaining between them.

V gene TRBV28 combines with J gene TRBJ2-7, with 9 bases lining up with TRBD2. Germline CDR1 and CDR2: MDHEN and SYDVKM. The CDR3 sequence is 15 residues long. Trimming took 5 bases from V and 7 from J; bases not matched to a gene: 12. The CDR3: CASSLALAGLGEQYF. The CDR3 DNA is TGTGCCAGCAGTCTGGCCCTAGCGGGGCTGGGAGAGCAGTACTTC.

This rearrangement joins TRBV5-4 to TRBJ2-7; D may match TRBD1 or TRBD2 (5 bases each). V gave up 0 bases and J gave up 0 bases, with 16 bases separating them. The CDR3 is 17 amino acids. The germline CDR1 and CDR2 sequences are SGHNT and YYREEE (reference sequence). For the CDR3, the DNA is TGTGCCAGCAGCTTGGGGGGTTCTAGAGGGGTCTCCTACGAGCAGTACTTC. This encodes CASSLGGSRGVSYEQYF.

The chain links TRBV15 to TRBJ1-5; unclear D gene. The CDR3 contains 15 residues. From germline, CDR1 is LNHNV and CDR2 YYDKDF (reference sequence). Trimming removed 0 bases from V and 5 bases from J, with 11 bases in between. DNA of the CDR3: TGTGCCACCAGCAGAGATTCCTCCGGGTATCAGCCCCAGCATTTT. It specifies CATSRDSSGYQPQHF.

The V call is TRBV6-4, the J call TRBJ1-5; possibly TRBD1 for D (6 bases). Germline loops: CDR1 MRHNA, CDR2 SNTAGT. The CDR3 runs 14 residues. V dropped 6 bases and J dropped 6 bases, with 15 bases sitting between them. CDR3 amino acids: CASSPQGWSQPQHF. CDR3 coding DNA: TGTGCCAGCAGCCCACAGGGCTGGTCTCAGCCCCAGCATTTT.

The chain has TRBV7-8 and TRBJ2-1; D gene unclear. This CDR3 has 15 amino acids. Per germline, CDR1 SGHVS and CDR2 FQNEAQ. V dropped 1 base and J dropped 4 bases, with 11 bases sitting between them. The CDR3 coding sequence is TGTGCCAGCAGCTTAGGCAGGCCCGCTTACAATGAGCAGTTCTTC. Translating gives CASSLGRPAYNEQFF.

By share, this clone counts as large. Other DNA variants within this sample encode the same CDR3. This chain's CDR3 is CASSQGGPSNTEAFF. The CDR3 coding sequence is TGCGCCAGCAGCCAAGGGGGACCCTCGAACACTGAAGCTTTCTTT. This chain links TRBV4-1 with TRBJ1-1, with D perhaps TRBD1 (5 bases). This CDR3 is built from 15 residues. CDR1 MGHRA and CDR2 YSYEKL come from the germline V gene. V lost 1 base and J lost 1, with 10 bases in between.

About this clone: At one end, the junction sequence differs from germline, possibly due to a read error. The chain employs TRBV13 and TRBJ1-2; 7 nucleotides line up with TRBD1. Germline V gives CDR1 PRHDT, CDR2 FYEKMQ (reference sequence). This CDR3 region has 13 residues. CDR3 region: CASSLGTAYGYTF. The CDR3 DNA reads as TGTGCCAGCAGCCTAGGGACAGCCTATGGCTACACCTTC.

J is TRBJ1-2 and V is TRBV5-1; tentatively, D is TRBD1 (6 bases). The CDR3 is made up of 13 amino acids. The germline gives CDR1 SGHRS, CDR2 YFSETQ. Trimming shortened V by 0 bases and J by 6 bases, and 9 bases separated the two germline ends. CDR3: CASSLAGDDGYTF. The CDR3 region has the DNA TGCGCCAGCAGCTTGGCAGGGGACGATGGCTACACCTTC.

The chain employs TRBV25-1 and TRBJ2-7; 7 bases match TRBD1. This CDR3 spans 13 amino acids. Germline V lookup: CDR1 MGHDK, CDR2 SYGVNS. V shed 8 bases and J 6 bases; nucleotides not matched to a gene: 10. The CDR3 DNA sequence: TGTGCCAGCGTACGAAACAGGGGTTCCGAGCAGTACTTC. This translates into CASVRNRGSEQYF.

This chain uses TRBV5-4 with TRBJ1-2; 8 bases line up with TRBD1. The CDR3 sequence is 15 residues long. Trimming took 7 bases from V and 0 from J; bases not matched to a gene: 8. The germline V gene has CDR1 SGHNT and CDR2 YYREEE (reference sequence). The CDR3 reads CASGTGGKTNYGYTF. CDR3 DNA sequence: TGTGCCAGCGGCACAGGGGGGAAAACTAACTATGGCTACACCTTC. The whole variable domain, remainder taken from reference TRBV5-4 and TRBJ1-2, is ETGVTQSPTHLIKTRGQQVTLRCSSQSGHNTVSWYQQALGQGPQFIFQYYREEENGRGNFPPRFSGLQFPNYSSELNVNALELDDSALYLCASGTGGKTNYGYTFGSGTRLTVV.

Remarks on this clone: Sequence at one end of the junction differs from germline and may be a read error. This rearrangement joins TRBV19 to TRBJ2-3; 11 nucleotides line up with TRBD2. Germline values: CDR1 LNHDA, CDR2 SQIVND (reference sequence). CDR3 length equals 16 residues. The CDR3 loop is CASSIVTSGSTVTQYF. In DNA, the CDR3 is TGTGCCAGTAGTATTGTTACTAGCGGGAGCACAGTTACGCAGTATTTT.

CDR3 sequence (DNA): TGTGCCAGCAGCTTACGGGGTAGCACAGATACGCAGTATTTT. Amino acid sequence: CASSLRGSTDTQYF. The V gene is TRBV7-2, the J gene TRBJ2-3, with TRBD2 as a possible D gene (5 bases). The CDR3 is 14 residues long. Trimming cost V 2 bases and J 0 bases, with 6 bases left between them. Per the germline V gene, CDR1 is SGHTA and CDR2 is FQGNSA.

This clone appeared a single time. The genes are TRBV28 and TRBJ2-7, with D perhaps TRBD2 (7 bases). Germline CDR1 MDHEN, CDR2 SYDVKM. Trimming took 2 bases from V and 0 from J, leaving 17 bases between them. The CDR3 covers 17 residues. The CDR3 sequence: CASSLRGGSFSSYEQYF. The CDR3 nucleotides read TGTGCCAGCAGTTTAAGGGGGGGTAGCTTCAGCTCCTACGAGCAGTACTTC.

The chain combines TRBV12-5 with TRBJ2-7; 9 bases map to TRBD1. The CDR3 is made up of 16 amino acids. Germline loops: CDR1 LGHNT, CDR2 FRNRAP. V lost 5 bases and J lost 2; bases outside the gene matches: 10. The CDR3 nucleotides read TGTGCTAGTGGTCTAACGAAGGGACAGGGTACCTACGAGCAGTACTTC. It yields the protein CASGLTKGQGTYEQYF.

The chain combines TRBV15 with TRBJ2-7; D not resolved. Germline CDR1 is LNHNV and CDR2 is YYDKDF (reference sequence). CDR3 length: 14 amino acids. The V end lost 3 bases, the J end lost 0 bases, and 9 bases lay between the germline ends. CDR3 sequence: CATSSWPSSYEQYF. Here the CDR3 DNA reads TGTGCCACCAGCAGTTGGCCGAGCTCCTACGAGCAGTACTTC.

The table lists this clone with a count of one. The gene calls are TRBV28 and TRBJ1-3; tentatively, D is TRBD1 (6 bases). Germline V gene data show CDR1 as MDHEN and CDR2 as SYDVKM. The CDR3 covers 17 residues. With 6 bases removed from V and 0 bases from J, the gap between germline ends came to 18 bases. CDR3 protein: CASSPYVGGNSGNTIYF. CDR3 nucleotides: TGTGCCAGCAGCCCCTACGTAGGGGGGAACTCTGGAAACACCATATATTTT. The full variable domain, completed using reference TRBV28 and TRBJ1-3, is DVKVTQSSRYLVKRTGEKVFLECVQDMDHENMFWYRQDPGLGLRLIYFSYDVKMKEKGDIPEGYSVSREKKERFSLILESASTNQTSMYLCASSPYVGGNSGNTIYFGEGSWLTVV.

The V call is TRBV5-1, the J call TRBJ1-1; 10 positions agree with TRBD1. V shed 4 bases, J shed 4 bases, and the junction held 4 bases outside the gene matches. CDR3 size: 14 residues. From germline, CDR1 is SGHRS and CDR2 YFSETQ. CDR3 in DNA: TGCGCCAGCAGCAGGGACAGGGGCGGCACTGAAGCTTTCTTT. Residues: CASSRDRGGTEAFF. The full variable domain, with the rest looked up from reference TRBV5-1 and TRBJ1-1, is KAGVTQTPRYLIKTRGQQVTLSCSPISGHRSVSWYQQTPGQGLQFLFEYFSETQRNKGNFPGRFSGRQFSNSRSEMNVSTLELGDSALYLCASSRDRGGTEAFFGQGTRLTVV.

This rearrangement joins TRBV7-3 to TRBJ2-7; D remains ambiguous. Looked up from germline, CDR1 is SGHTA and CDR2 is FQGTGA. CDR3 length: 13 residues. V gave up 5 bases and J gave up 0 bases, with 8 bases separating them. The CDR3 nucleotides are TGTGCCAGCAGCCCCGACAACTCCTACGAGCAGTACTTC. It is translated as CASSPDNSYEQYF.

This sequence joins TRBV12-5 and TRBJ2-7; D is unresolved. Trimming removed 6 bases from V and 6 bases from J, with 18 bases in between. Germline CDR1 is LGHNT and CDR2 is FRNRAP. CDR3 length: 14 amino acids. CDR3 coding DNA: TGTGCTAGTGGCTCCCCCCGAGGAGACGGCGAGCAGTACTTC. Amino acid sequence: CASGSPRGDGEQYF. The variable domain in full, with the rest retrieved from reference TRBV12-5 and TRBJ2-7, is DARVTQTPRHKVTEMGQEVTMRCQPILGHNTVFWYRQTMMQGLELLAYFRNRAPLDDSGMPKDRFSAEMPDATLATLKIQPSEPRDSAVYFCASGSPRGDGEQYFGPGTRLTVT.

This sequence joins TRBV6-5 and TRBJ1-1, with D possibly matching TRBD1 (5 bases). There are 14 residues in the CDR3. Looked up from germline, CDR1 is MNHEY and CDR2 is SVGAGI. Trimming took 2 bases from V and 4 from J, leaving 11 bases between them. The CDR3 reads CASSYEGRITEAFF. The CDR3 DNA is TGTGCCAGCAGTTACGAGGGGAGGATCACTGAAGCTTTCTTT.

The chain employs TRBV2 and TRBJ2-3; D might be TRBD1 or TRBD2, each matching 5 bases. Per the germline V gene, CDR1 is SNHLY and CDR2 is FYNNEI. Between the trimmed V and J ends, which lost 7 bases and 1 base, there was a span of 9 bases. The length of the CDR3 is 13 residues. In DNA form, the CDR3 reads TGTGCCAGCACGAGGGACGGCACAGATACGCAGTATTTT. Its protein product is CASTRDGTDTQYF.

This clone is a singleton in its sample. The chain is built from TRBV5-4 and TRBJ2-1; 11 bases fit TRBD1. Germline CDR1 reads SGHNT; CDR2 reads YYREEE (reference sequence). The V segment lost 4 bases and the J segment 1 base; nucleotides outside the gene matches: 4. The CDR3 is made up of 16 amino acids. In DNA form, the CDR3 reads TGTGCCAGCAGCGTGGGACAGGGGGTATCCTACAATGAGCAGTTCTTC. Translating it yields CASSVGQGVSYNEQFF.

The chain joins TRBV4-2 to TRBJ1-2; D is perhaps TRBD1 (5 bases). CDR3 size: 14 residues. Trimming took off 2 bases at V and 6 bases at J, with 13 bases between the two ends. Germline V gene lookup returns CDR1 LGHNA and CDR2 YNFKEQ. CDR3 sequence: CASSQTREVNGYTF. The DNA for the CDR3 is TGTGCCAGCAGCCAAACCAGGGAAGTGAATGGCTACACCTTC.

The CDR3 DNA reads as TGTGCCAGTAGTATGGATCTCTATACGCAGTATTTT. Translated: CASSMDLYTQYF. The chain is built from TRBV19 and TRBJ2-3; D gene unclear. This CDR3 has 12 residues. CDR1 is LNHDA and CDR2 is SQIVND in the germline V gene (reference sequence). Trimming left V 3 bases short and J 7 bases short, with 8 bases between.

CDR3 nucleotides: TGTGCCAGCAGTGACAACCCATCCAGGGGGGGACCTGGCACAGATACGCAGTATTTT. It yields the protein CASSDNPSRGGPGTDTQYF. This sequence joins TRBV2 and TRBJ2-3; either TRBD1 or TRBD2 may fit D (7 bases each). Germline V gene sequence: CDR1 SNHLY, CDR2 FYNNEI. Deletions cut 3 bases from V and 1 base from J, with 23 bases between. The CDR3 runs to 19 residues.

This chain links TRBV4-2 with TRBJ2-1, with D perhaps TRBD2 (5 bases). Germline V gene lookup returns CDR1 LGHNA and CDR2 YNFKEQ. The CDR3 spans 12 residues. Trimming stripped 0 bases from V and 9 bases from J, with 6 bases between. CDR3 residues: CASSQDGGEQFF. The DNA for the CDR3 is TGTGCCAGCAGCCAAGATGGAGGTGAGCAGTTCTTC.

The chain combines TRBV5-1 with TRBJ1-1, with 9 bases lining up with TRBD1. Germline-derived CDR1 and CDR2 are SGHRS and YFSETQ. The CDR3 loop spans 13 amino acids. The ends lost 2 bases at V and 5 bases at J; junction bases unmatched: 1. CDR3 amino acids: CASSLDRGTEAFF. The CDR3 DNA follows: TGCGCCAGCAGCTTAGACAGGGGGACTGAAGCTTTCTTT.

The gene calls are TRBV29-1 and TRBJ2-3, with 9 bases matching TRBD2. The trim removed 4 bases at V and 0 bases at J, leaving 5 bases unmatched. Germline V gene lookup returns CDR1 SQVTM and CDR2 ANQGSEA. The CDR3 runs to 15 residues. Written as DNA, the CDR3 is TGCAGCGTTGCCAGCGGGGGGCCAAGCACAGATACGCAGTATTTT. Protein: CSVASGGPSTDTQYF.